Below, 32 T cell receptor beta chains from the same sample are listed, as sequenced in a study of OX40 agonist ivuxolimab in advanced cancers. Sequencing used immunoSEQ multiplex PCR; TCRdb keeps in-frame clones, though not all of them. The sample carries approximately 38,000 clones, 65% to 85% recorded once. This material consisted of CD4+ or CD8+ T cells sorted from blood, taken in a trial of the OX40 agonist ivuxolimab. The receptors derive from an adult with an advanced solid tumor such as melanoma, head and neck, liver or kidney cancer.

The chain uses TRBV7-8 and TRBJ2-3; 7 nucleotides agree with TRBD2. This CDR3 contains 15 residues. V lost 5 bases, J lost 2 bases, and 7 bases stayed unmatched. Germline CDR1 reads SGHVS; CDR2 reads FQNEAQ. The CDR3 nucleotides are TGTGCCAGCAGCCCGCTAGCGGTTAACACAGATACGCAGTATTTT. Its translation is CASSPLAVNTDTQYF.

The chain combines TRBV29-1 with TRBJ2-1; D gene uncertain. The V gene's germline CDR1 is SQVTM and CDR2 ANQGSEA. The CDR3 consists of 12 residues. Between the trimmed V and J ends, which lost 3 bases and 10 bases, there was a span of 13 bases. The CDR3 sequence is CSVDSIGWEQFF. CDR3 nucleotide sequence: TGCAGCGTTGATTCTATCGGATGGGAGCAGTTCTTC.

This chain joins TRBV7-2 and TRBJ2-1; D not resolved. Trimming pared 0 bases from V and 6 bases from J, leaving 6 bases between. Germline loops: CDR1 SGHTA, CDR2 FQGNSA. The CDR3 length is 13 residues. The CDR3, as DNA: TGTGCCAGCAGCTTAGCGAGGATCAATGAGCAGTTCTTC. Protein product: CASSLARINEQFF.

The V and J genes are TRBV6-1 and TRBJ1-2; 8 bases map to TRBD1. After removal of 3 bases from V and 4 bases from J, the junction contained 1 base not matched to a gene. The CDR3 runs to 13 residues. Germline V lookup: CDR1 MNHNS, CDR2 SASEGT. As DNA, the CDR3 is TGTGCCAGCAGTGACAGGGGGCCCTATGGCTACACCTTC. Residues: CASSDRGPYGYTF.

V and J are TRBV11-2 and TRBJ2-5; 7 nucleotides line up with TRBD1. The CDR3 extends over 13 amino acids. V lost 5 bases to trimming and J lost 5 bases; unmatched junction nucleotides: 5. The germline gives CDR1 SGHAT, CDR2 FQNNGV. The CDR3 DNA is TGTGCCAGCAGCGCAAACAGGGGCGAGACCCAGTACTTC. Translation: CASSANRGETQYF.

V is TRBV28 and J is TRBJ2-5, with 8 positions matching TRBD1. CDR3 size: 11 residues. CDR1 is MDHEN and CDR2 is SYDVKM in the germline V gene. The V gene end was trimmed by 10 bases and the J gene end by 5 bases; junction bases not matched to a gene: 3. CDR3 bases: TGTGCCACAGGGGGCCAGGAGACCCAGTACTTC. This gives the protein CATGGQETQYF.

The V call is TRBV28, the J call TRBJ2-6, with a possible D match to TRBD1 (6 bases). The germline V gene has CDR1 MDHEN and CDR2 SYDVKM. Trimming took 6 bases from V and 3 from J, leaving 9 bases between them. This CDR3 comprises 14 residues. CDR3 sequence reads: CASSPRGGANVLTF. CDR3 DNA: TGTGCCAGCAGCCCCAGGGGTGGGGCCAACGTCCTGACTTTC.

The CDR3 sequence is CASNEGQGHFNQPQHF. The CDR3 nucleotides are TGTGCCAGCAATGAGGGACAGGGCCATTTCAATCAGCCCCAGCATTTT. The chain carries TRBV11-2 and TRBJ1-5, with 9 bases fitting TRBD1. Germline values: CDR1 SGHAT, CDR2 FQNNGV. The CDR3 loop spans 16 amino acids. J was trimmed by 3 bases and V by 7 bases; bases with no gene match: 10.

The chain links TRBV7-2 to TRBJ2-3; D is possibly TRBD2 (5 bases). Germline lookup yields CDR1 SGHTA and CDR2 FQGNSA. The CDR3 covers 13 residues. V was clipped by 5 bases and J by 4 bases, with 10 bases between them. The CDR3 DNA follows: TGTGCCAGCAGCGGAACTAGAGCAGATACGCAGTATTTT. Its translation is CASSGTRADTQYF. Supplemented by reference TRBV7-2 and TRBJ2-3, the full variable domain reads GAGVSQSPSNKVTEKGKDVELRCDPISGHTALYWYRQSLGQGLEFLIYFQGNSAPDKSGLPSDRFSAERTGGSVSTLTIQRTQQEDSAVYLCASSGTRADTQYFGPGTRLTVL.

This clone was detected a few times. The V call is TRBV5-1, the J call TRBJ2-5, with 8 nucleotides matching TRBD2. V lost 2 bases to trimming and J lost 2 bases; unmatched junction nucleotides: 23. The CDR3 sequence is 21 residues long. CDR1 and CDR2 (germline): SGHRS, YFSETQ. CDR3 protein: CASSFNFGGARRGLSQETQYF. CDR3 nucleotide sequence: TGCGCCAGCAGCTTTAATTTCGGGGGGGCCCGTAGGGGGTTATCTCAAGAGACCCAGTACTTC.

The chain employs TRBV7-2 and TRBJ2-3; the match to TRBD2 covers 7 bases. V was pared by 7 bases and J by 3 bases, with 7 bases of the junction left unmatched. The germline V gene encodes CDR1 SGHTA and CDR2 FQGNSA. The CDR3 has 14 residues. This chain's CDR3 is CASTAGASTDTQYF. CDR3 bases: TGTGCCAGCACTGCGGGAGCTTCGACAGATACGCAGTATTTT.

The V and J genes are TRBV5-6 and TRBJ2-2; 8 positions match TRBD2. The V gene's germline CDR1 is SGHDT and CDR2 YYEEEE. The junction had 10 bases not matched to a gene; V was cut back by 4 bases and J by 5 bases. The CDR3 consists of 16 residues. The CDR3, as DNA: TGTGCCAGCAGCGTACCGGGGCGGGGGGTAACCGGGGAGCTGTTTTTT. Amino acid sequence: CASSVPGRGVTGELFF.

This chain connects TRBV15 to TRBJ2-1; tentatively, D is TRBD1 or TRBD2 (7 bases each). The V gene lost 8 bases and the J gene lost 5 bases, with 22 bases spanning the gap. Germline lookup yields CDR1 LNHNV and CDR2 YYDKDF (reference sequence). The CDR3 totals 16 residues. CDR3 in DNA: TGTGCCACCTCCCCCTCTCAGGGGGGGGACAACAATGAGCAGTTCTTC. This gives the protein CATSPSQGGDNNEQFF.

The chain has TRBV7-3 and TRBJ2-2, with D perhaps being TRBD1 or TRBD2 (5 bases each). Trimming removed 6 bases at V and 5 bases at J, with 16 bases between. The CDR3 runs 15 residues. The germline V gene has CDR1 SGHTA and CDR2 FQGTGA. CDR3 protein: CASRLQGPGTGELFF. For the CDR3, the DNA is TGTGCCAGCAGACTGCAGGGACCGGGTACCGGGGAGCTGTTTTTT.

This clone was counted once. V usage is TRBV7-2 and J usage is TRBJ2-1, with 10 positions matching TRBD2. Per germline, CDR1 SGHTA and CDR2 FQGNSA. With 5 bases clipped from V and 8 bases from J, the junction kept 9 bases outside the gene matches. CDR3 length equals 15 residues. CDR3 sequence: CASSHQREGSDEQFF. Written as DNA, the CDR3 is TGTGCCAGCAGCCATCAGCGGGAGGGTTCTGATGAGCAGTTCTTC.

This chain connects TRBV5-4 to TRBJ2-7; 8 bases are shared with TRBD1. The CDR3 contains 13 residues. V lost 4 bases, J lost 6 bases, and 6 bases stayed unmatched. The germline gives CDR1 SGHNT, CDR2 YYREEE (reference sequence). CDR3 amino acids: CASSPRQGFEQYF. As DNA, the CDR3 is TGTGCCAGCAGCCCGCGACAGGGGTTCGAGCAGTACTTC. Filled out from reference TRBV5-4 and TRBJ2-7, the complete variable domain reads ETGVTQSPTHLIKTRGQQVTLRCSSQSGHNTVSWYQQALGQGPQFIFQYYREEENGRGNFPPRFSGLQFPNYSSELNVNALELDDSALYLCASSPRQGFEQYFGPGTRLTVT.

This clone came up a few times. The V and J genes are TRBV18 and TRBJ1-2; D not resolved. Between the trimmed V and J ends, which lost 2 bases and 4 bases, there was a span of 14 bases. Germline V gives CDR1 KGHSH, CDR2 LQKENI. There are 15 residues in the CDR3. The CDR3 DNA follows: TGTGCCAGCTCACCATCCGCCGGGTCAGGCTATGGCTACACCTTC. Amino acids: CASSPSAGSGYGYTF.

CDR3 DNA: TGTGCCAGCAGTAGGACAGAGCAAGAGACCCAGTACTTC. Its translation is CASSRTEQETQYF. The rearrangement links TRBV6-6 to TRBJ2-5; possibly TRBD1 for D (6 bases). Trimming shortened V by 5 bases and J by 2 bases, and 9 bases separated the two germline ends. The length of the CDR3 is 13 residues. Germline V gene lookup returns CDR1 MNHNY and CDR2 SVGAGI (reference sequence).

This chain uses TRBV29-1 with TRBJ2-3; TRBD1 is a possible D gene (5 bases). This CDR3 has 14 residues. Germline V gives CDR1 SQVTM, CDR2 ANQGSEA. V shed 7 bases and J shed 2 bases, with 16 bases lying between them. This chain's CDR3 is CSGQTADFTDTQYF. CDR3 bases: TGCAGCGGCCAGACAGCAGACTTCACAGATACGCAGTATTTT.

By share, this clone ranks as large. The rearrangement uses TRBV15 and TRBJ1-2; TRBD1 matches at 8 bases. V lost 3 bases, J lost 4 bases, and 4 bases stayed unmatched. This CDR3 is built from 14 residues. Germline assignment: CDR1 LNHNV and CDR2 YYDKDF (reference sequence). DNA of the CDR3: TGTGCCACCAGCAGGGACAGGGACTTCTATGGCTACACCTTC. Translating it yields CATSRDRDFYGYTF.

The gene calls are TRBV19 and TRBJ1-2; D may be TRBD1 (5 bases). With 5 bases removed from V and 4 bases from J, the gap between germline ends came to 20 bases. This CDR3 region has 16 residues. CDR1 is LNHDA, CDR2 SQIVND, per germline (reference sequence). The CDR3 loop reads CASSSYSQDRGYGYTF. The CDR3, as DNA: TGTGCCAGTAGTTCCTATTCACAGGATAGAGGCTATGGCTACACCTTC.

The rearrangement joins TRBV28 to TRBJ2-2; D is unresolved. CDR1 MDHEN and CDR2 SYDVKM come from the germline V gene. V was clipped by 2 bases and J by 6 bases, with 4 bases between them. The CDR3 covers 12 residues. The CDR3 loop reads CASSLQAGELFF. CDR3 nucleotides: TGTGCCAGCAGTTTACAAGCCGGGGAGCTGTTTTTT.

The rearrangement uses TRBV11-3 and TRBJ2-1, with D possibly TRBD2 on 7 matching bases. The germline V gene has CDR1 SGHNT and CDR2 YENEEA. Trimming took 4 bases from V and 6 from J, leaving 13 bases between them. The CDR3 consists of 14 residues. The DNA for the CDR3 is TGTGCCAGCAGCTCGGGGGGCCTCGGCAATGAGCAGTTCTTC. Its translation: CASSSGGLGNEQFF.

This rearrangement joins TRBV5-1 to TRBJ2-3, with 8 bases matching TRBD1. The CDR3 is 14 residues long. Trimming at V came to 0 bases and at J to 5 bases, leaving 2 bases not matched to a gene. CDR1 is SGHRS, CDR2 YFSETQ, per germline. Here the CDR3 reads CASSLGTGIDTQYF. CDR3 coding DNA: TGCGCCAGCAGCTTGGGGACAGGGATAGATACGCAGTATTTT.

A word on this clone: This CDR3 is missing its conserved last phenylalanine or tryptophan, likely due to a read error. In DNA, the CDR3 is TGTGCCAGCAAGGTGGAAATGGACTATGGCTACACCCTC. Amino acid sequence: CASKVEMDYGYTL. This chain joins TRBV5-4 and TRBJ1-2; the D is unclear. With 6 bases removed from V and 3 bases from J, the gap between germline ends came to 12 bases. CDR1 SGHNT and CDR2 YYREEE come from the germline V gene (reference sequence). CDR3 size: 13 residues.

The chain joins TRBV6-5 to TRBJ1-4; D is undetermined. Germline V gene data show CDR1 as MNHEY and CDR2 as SVGAGI. This CDR3 has 15 residues. Trimming removed 2 bases from V and 0 bases from J, with 7 bases in between. The CDR3 here is CASSYGGATNEKLFF. The DNA for the CDR3 is TGTGCCAGCAGTTACGGAGGTGCAACTAATGAAAAACTGTTTTTT.

The chain recombines TRBV14 with TRBJ1-6; no reliable D call. V gave up 0 bases and J gave up 9 bases, with 12 bases separating them. CDR1 is SGHDN and CDR2 is FVKESK in the germline V gene. The CDR3 has 15 amino acids. The CDR3 region is CASSQEAGDSSPLHF. Here the CDR3 DNA reads TGTGCCAGCAGCCAAGAGGCGGGAGATAGTTCACCCCTCCACTTT.

This clone was counted between two and nine times. The CDR3 loop reads CASSPEVTYEQYF. CDR3 coding DNA: TGTGCCAGCTCACCAGAGGTTACCTACGAGCAGTACTTC. The chain links TRBV18 to TRBJ2-7; D is unclear. Germline V lookup: CDR1 KGHSH, CDR2 LQKENI. CDR3 length: 13 residues. Trimming cost V 2 bases and J 2 bases, with 7 bases left between them.

The CDR3 DNA reads TGTGCCAGCTCCGGACAGATAGAGACCCAGTACTTC. Protein product: CASSGQIETQYF. V usage is TRBV18 and J usage is TRBJ2-5; D might be TRBD1 (6 bases). CDR1 is KGHSH, CDR2 LQKENI, per germline. The CDR3 has 12 residues. V was trimmed by 6 bases and J by 4 bases, leaving 9 bases between them.

J is TRBJ2-7 and V is TRBV11-2; D is uncertain. The ends were cut back, 0 bases at V and 6 bases at J, with 9 bases in the middle. The length of the CDR3 is 13 residues. Germline V CDR1 and CDR2: SGHAT, FQNNGV. The chain's CDR3 is CASSLEGPSEQYF. CDR3 nucleotides: TGTGCCAGCAGCTTAGAGGGCCCGAGCGAGCAGTACTTC. The full variable domain, rest sourced from reference TRBV11-2 and TRBJ2-7, is EAGVAQSPRYKIIEKRQSVAFWCNPISGHATLYWYQQILGQGPKLLIQFQNNGVVDDSQLPKDRFSAERLKGVDSTLKIQPAKLEDSAVYLCASSLEGPSEQYFGPGTRLTVT.

The V and J genes are TRBV27 and TRBJ2-1; TRBD2 aligns across 13 bases. This CDR3 contains 19 residues. The V and J ends lost 2 bases and 6 bases, in that order; junction bases with no gene match: 13. The germline V gene has CDR1 MNHEY and CDR2 SMNVEV (reference sequence). DNA of the CDR3: TGTGCCAGCAGTTTACCCCCAGTGAGACTAGCGGGGGGCCGCAATGAGCAGTTCTTC. This translates into CASSLPPVRLAGGRNEQFF.

V is TRBV7-3 and J is TRBJ1-5, with 8 bases fitting TRBD1. V was clipped by 2 bases and J by 6 bases; unmatched bases: 6. The V gene's germline CDR1 is SGHTA and CDR2 FQGTGA. The CDR3 is 15 residues long. The DNA for the CDR3 is TGTGCCAGCAGCTTAGCTGCGACAGGGGCTCAGCCCCAGCATTTT. Translating gives CASSLAATGAQPQHF.